Listed below are T cell receptor beta chains from one sample, sequenced in a study of blood T cell repertoires in COVID-19. Assay: immunoSEQ multiplex PCR; the TCRdb copy retains only in-frame clones and omits some. The repertoire consists of around 270,000 clones, with roughly 86% occurring once and the leading ten covering around 2.5%. The source material was peripheral blood. These receptor sequences come from a woman in her forties or fifties with acute or convalescent COVID-19. CDR3s include the opening cysteine and the closing phenylalanine or tryptophan. The D gene is left open where the match is weak. The listing skips clone size in some rows; elsewhere it reads once, few, many or a size class.

CASSIHGAAAYEQYF,TGTGCCAGTAGTATACACGGAGCAGCGGCCTACGAGCAGTACTTC,NA,TRBJ2-7,15,NA,TRBV19
CASSLVSETQYF,TGTGCCAGCAGCCTAGTATCGGAGACCCAGTACTTC,NA,TRBJ2-5,12,NA,TRBV6-2/TRBV6-3
CAISGSGAETQYF,TGTGCCATCAGTGGGTCAGGGGCAGAGACCCAGTACTTC,NA,TRBJ2-5,13,NA,TRBV10-3
CASSPRGIHYNEQFF,TGTGCCAGCAGCCCCCGGGGGATACACTACAATGAGCAGTTCTTC,once,TRBJ2-1,15,NA,TRBV7-3
CASSPPIRGTNYGYTF,TGTGCCAGCTCACCACCGATCCGGGGGACTAACTATGGCTACACCTTC,NA,TRBJ1-2,16,NA,TRBV18
CASRGGSGANVLTF,TGTGCCAGCAGAGGGGGATCTGGGGCCAACGTCCTGACTTTC,NA,TRBJ2-6,14,NA,TRBV27
CASRLTSRPYEQYF,TGTGCCAGCAGGCTGACTAGCAGGCCCTACGAGCAGTACTTC,NA,TRBJ2-7,14,TRBD2,TRBV28
CASSEAGTKQETQYF,TGTGCCAGCAGTGAAGCCGGGACAAAACAAGAGACCCAGTACTTC,NA,TRBJ2-5,15,NA,TRBV6-1
CASSRGHIGSGANVLTF,TGTGCCAGCTCACGAGGGCACATCGGCTCTGGGGCCAACGTCCTGACTTTC,NA,TRBJ2-6,17,NA,TRBV18
CASSPQDSYYEQYF,TGTGCCAGTAGTCCCCAGGACTCATACTACGAGCAGTACTTC,NA,TRBJ2-7,14,NA,TRBV19
CASTDRGLSNQPQHF,TGTGCCAGTACTGACAGGGGGTTAAGCAATCAGCCCCAGCATTTT,NA,TRBJ1-5,15,TRBD1,TRBV19